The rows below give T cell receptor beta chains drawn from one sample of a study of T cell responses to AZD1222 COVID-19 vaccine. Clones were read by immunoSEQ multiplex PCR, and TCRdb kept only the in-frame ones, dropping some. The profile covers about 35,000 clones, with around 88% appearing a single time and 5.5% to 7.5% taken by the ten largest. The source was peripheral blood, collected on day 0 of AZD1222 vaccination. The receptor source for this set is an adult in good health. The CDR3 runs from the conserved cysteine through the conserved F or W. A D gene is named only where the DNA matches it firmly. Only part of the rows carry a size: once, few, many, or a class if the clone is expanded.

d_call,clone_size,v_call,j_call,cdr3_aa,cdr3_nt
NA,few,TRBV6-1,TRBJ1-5,CASSEVGEGQPQHF,TGTGCCAGCAGTGAAGTAGGGGAGGGACAGCCCCAGCATTTT
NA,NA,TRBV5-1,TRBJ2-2,CASSLGEGSWGGELFF,TGCGCCAGCAGCTTGGGTGAAGGCTCATGGGGCGGGGAGCTGTTTTTT
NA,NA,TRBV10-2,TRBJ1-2,CASSESGRLVRGYTF,TGCGCCAGCAGTGAGTCTGGGAGGTTGGTGCGTGGCTACACCTTC
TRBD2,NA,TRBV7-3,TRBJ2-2,CASSLNNPLAVTNGELFF,TGTGCCAGCAGCTTAAACAACCCACTAGCGGTTACTAACGGGGAGCTGTTTTTT
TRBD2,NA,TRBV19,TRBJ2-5,CASSTLAVQETQYF,TGTGCCAGTAGTACGCTAGCGGTACAAGAGACCCAGTACTTC
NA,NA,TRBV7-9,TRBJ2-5,CASSLGDGTYF,TGTGCCAGCAGCTTAGGGGACGGTACATACTTC
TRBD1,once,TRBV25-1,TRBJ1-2,CASSGRGQGDYGYAF,TGTGCCAGCAGTGGACGGGGACAGGGAGACTATGGCTACGCCTTC
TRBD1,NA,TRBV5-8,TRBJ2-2,CASSQTGGAWTGELFF,TGTGCCAGCAGCCAGACAGGGGGCGCGTGGACCGGGGAGCTGTTTTTT
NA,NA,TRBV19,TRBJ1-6,CASRTPQAWNSPLHF,TGTGCCAGTCGGACACCCCAGGCGTGGAATTCACCCCTCCACTTT
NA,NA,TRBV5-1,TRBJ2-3,CASRAAPATDTQYF,TGCGCCAGCAGAGCCGCGCCAGCCACAGATACGCAGTATTTT